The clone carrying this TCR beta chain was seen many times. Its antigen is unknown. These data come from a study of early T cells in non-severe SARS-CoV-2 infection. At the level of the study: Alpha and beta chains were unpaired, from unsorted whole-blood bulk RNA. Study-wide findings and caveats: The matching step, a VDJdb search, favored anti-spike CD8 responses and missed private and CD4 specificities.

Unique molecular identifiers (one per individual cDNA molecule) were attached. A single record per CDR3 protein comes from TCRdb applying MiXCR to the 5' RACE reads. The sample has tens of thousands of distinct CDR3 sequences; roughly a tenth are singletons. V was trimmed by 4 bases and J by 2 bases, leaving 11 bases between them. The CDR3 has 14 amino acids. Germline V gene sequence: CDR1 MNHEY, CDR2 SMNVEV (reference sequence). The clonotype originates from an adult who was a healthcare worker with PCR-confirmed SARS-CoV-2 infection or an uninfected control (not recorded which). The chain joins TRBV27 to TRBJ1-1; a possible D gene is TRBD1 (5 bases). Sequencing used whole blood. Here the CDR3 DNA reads TGTGCCAGCAGTTCTCCGACAGCAAACACTGAAGCTTTCTTT. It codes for CASSSPTANTEAFF.